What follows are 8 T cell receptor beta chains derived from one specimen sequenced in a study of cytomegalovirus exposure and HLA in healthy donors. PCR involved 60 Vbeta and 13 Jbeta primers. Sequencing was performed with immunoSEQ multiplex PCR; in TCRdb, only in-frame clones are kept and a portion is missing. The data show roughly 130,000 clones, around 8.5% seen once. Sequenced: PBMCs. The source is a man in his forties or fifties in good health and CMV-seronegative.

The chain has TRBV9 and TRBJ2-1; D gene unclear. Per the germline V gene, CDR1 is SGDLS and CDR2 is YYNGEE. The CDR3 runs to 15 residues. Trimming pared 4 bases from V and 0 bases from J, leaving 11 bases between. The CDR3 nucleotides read TGTGCCAGCAGCTCCGACTTGAGCTCCTACAATGAGCAGTTCTTC. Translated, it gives CASSSDLSSYNEQFF.

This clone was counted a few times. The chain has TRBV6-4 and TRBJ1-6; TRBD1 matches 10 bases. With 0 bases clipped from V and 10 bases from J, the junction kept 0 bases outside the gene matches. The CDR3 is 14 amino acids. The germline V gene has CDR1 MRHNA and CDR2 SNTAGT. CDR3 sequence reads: CASSDSTGGSPLHF. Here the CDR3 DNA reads TGTGCCAGCAGTGACTCGACAGGGGGCTCACCCCTCCACTTT.

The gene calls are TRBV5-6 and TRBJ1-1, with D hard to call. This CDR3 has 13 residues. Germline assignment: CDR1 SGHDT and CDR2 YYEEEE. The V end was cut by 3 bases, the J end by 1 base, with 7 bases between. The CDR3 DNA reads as TGTGCCAGCAGCTCCCTAAGGAACACTGAAGCTTTCTTT. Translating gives CASSSLRNTEAFF.

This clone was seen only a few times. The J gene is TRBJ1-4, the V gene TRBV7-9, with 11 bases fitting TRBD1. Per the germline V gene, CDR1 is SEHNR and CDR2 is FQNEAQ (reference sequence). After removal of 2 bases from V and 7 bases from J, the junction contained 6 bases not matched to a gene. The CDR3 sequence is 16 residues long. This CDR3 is CASSLPWTGGPEKLFF. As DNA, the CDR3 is TGTGCCAGCAGCTTACCATGGACAGGGGGCCCTGAAAAACTGTTTTTT.

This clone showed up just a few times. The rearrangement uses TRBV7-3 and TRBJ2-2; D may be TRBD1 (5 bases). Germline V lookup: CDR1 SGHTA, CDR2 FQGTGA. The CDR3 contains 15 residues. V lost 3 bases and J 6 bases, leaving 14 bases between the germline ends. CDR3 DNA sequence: TGTGCCAGCAGCTTGGGGCCCCAGGTCGCCGGGGAGCTGTTTTTT. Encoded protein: CASSLGPQVAGELFF.

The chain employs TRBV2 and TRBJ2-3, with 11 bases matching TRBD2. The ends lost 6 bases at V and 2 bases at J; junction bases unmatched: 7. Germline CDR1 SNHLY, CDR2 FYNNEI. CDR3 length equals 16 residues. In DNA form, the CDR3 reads TGTGCCAGCAGCGGGACTAGCGGACTATACACAGATACGCAGTATTTT. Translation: CASSGTSGLYTDTQYF.

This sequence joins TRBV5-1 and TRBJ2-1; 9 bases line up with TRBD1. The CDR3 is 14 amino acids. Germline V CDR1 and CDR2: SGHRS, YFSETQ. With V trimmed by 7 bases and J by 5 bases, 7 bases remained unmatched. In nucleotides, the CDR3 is TGCGCCAGCCCCCGGGACAGGGTGAACAATGAGCAGTTCTTC. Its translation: CASPRDRVNNEQFF.

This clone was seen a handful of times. CDR3 amino acids: CASSPRGHGETQYF. The DNA of the CDR3 is TGTGCCAGCAGCCCCCGCGGACATGGAGAGACCCAGTACTTC. The genes are TRBV13 and TRBJ2-5; D perhaps matches TRBD1 (5 bases). Trimming left V 5 bases short and J 4 bases short, with 14 bases between. The CDR3 runs 14 residues. Per germline, CDR1 PRHDT and CDR2 FYEKMQ (reference sequence).